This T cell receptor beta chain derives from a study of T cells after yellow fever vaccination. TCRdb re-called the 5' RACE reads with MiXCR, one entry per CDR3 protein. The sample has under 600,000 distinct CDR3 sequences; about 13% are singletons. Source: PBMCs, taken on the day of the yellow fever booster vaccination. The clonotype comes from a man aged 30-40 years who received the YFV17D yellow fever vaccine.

The CDR3 is CASSPLAGVSNEQFF. CDR3 DNA sequence: TGTGCCAGCAGTCCCCTAGCGGGAGTCAGCAATGAGCAGTTCTTC. This chain uses TRBV6-1 with TRBJ2-1; TRBD2 aligns across 10 bases. Germline CDR1 MNHNS, CDR2 SASEGT. The junction had 7 bases not matched to a gene; V was cut back by 5 bases and J by 6 bases. CDR3 length: 15 amino acids.